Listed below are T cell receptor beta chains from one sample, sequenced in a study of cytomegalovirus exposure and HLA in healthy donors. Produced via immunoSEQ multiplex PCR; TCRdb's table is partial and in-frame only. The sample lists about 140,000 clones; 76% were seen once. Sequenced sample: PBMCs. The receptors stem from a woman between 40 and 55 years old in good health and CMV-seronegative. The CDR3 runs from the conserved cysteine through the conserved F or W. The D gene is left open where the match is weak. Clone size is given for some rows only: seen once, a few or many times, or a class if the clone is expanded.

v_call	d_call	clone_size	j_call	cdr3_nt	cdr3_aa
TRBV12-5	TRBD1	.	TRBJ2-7	TGTGCTAGTGGCCTGGGACAGTACGAGCAGTACTTC	CASGLGQYEQYF
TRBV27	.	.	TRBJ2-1	TGTGAAACGCAACTAGGCAATGAGCAGTTCTTC	CETQLGNEQFF
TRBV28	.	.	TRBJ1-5	TGTGCCAGCAGCCGCCCACAGGGCGGACAGCCCCAGCATTTT	CASSRPQGGQPQHF
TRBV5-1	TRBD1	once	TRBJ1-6	TGCGCCAGCAGCAGGGGGCAGTTTGATTCACCCCTCCACTTT	CASSRGQFDSPLHF
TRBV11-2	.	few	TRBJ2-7	TGTGCCAGCACCGTAGGGGTGGTCGACGAGCAGTACTTC	CASTVGVVDEQYF
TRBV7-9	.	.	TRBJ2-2	TGTGCCAGCAGCTTAAGCAGGATAAACACCGGGGAGCTGTTTTTT	CASSLSRINTGELFF
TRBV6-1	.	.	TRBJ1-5	TGTGCCAGCAGCTCACAGGGCCAAAGCAATCAGCCCCAGCATTTT	CASSSQGQSNQPQHF
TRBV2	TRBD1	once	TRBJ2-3	TGTGCCAGCACCGCCAGGGACAGGGGGTTTGCAGATACGCAGTATTTT	CASTARDRGFADTQYF
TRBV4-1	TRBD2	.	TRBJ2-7	TGCGCCAGCAGCCAAGATCTAGCGGGGCTACCTCCTAGCTACGAGCAGTACTTC	CASSQDLAGLPPSYEQYF
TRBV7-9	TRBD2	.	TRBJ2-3	TGTGCCAGCAGCCTTAGCGGGGGGAGCACAGATACGCAGTATTTT	CASSLSGGSTDTQYF
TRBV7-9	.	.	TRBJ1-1	TGTGCCAGCAGCTTAGCGCTCGGAGGGAACACTGAAGCTTTCTTT	CASSLALGGNTEAFF
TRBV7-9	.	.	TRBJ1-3	TGTGCCAGCAGCTCCATAGGGTTACGGGGTGGAAACACCATATATTTT	CASSSIGLRGGNTIYF
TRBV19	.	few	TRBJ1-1	TGTGCCAGTAGTGCGATGTCAAACACTGAAGCTTTCTTT	CASSAMSNTEAFF
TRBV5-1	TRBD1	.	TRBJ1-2	TGCGCCAGCAGTACCGGGACAGGGGGCCCCAACTATGGCTACACCTTC	CASSTGTGGPNYGYTF